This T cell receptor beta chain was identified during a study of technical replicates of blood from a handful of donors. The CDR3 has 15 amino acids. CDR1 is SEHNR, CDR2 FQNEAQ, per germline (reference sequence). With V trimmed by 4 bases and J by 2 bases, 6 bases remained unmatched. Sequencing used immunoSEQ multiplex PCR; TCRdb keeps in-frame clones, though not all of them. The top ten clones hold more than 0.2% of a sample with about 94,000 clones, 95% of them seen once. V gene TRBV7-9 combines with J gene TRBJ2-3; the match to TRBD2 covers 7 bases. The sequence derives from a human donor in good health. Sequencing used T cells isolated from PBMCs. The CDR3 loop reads CASSSWEGNTDTQYF. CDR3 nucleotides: TGTGCCAGCAGCTCCTGGGAGGGGAACACAGATACGCAGTATTTT.